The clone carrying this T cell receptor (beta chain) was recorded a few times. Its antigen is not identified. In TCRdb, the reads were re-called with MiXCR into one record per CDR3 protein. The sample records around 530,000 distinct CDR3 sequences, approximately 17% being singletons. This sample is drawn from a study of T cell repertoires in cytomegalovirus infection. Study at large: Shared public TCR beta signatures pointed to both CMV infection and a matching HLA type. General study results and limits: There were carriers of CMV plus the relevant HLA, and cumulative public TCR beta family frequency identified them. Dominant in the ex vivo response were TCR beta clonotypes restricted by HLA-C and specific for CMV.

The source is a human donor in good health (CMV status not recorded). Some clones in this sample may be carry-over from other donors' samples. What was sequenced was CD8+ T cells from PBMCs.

The CDR3: CASSRDRGPLYEQYF. DNA for the CDR3: TGTGCCAGCAGCCGGGACAGGGGGCCTTTGTACGAGCAGTACTTC. The V gene is TRBV14, the J gene TRBJ2-7, with 12 bases lining up with TRBD1. The V gene's germline CDR1 is SGHDN and CDR2 FVKESK. The ends lost 4 bases at V and 4 bases at J; junction bases unmatched: 5. This CDR3 has 15 amino acids.